This section outlines one TCR beta chain sequence together with its context. As yet, its antigen is unknown. Per the germline V gene, CDR1 is SGDLS and CDR2 is YYNGEE. CDR3 length: 15 residues. The V end was cut by 5 bases, the J end by 6 bases, with 18 bases between. These data belong to a study of shared clonotypes between healthy human individuals. Study-level information: Researchers assigned three CD4 naive, three CD4 memory, two CD8 naive and one CD8 memory plate to each donor. General study findings and limits: Non-shared clonotypes had lower generation probabilities than clonotypes shared by all four sorted-subset donors.

Replicate PCRs from sorted subsets contained about 200 ng DNA, which is 30,000 to 35,000 T cell genomes. Clones were sequenced by immunoSEQ multiplex PCR, and TCRdb holds only the in-frame ones, with some missing. Of about 2.1 million clones listed, 85% to 95% were seen once; the top ten hold around 1.7%. Positively selected for CCR7, the CD45RO-negative cells used as naive CD8 cells excluded terminally differentiated effector memory CD45RA+ cells. Donation came from healthy HIV-negative adults that had no recent acute infections or vaccinations. This TCR came from a man between 18 and 29 years old in good health. Some clones in this sample may be carry-over from other donors' samples. V and J are TRBV9 and TRBJ2-1, with D possibly called TRBD1 or TRBD2 (5 bases each). Input material: naive CD8+ T cells from PBMCs. The CDR3: CASSEGGGVSNEQFF. The CDR3 DNA reads as TGTGCCAGCAGTGAGGGTGGGGGAGTAAGCAATGAGCAGTTCTTC. Using reference TRBV9 and TRBJ2-1 for the parts outside the CDR3, the full variable domain is DSGVTQTPKHLITATGQRVTLRCSPRSGDLSVYWYQQSLDQGLQFLIQYYNGEERAKGNILERFSAQQFPDLHSELNLSSLELGDSALYFCASSEGGGVSNEQFFGPGTRLTVL.